These 10 T cell receptor beta chains came from one sample sequenced in a study of T cell responses to AZD1222 COVID-19 vaccine. Measured with immunoSEQ multiplex PCR; TCRdb has only the in-frame clones, and not every one. This table has approximately 150,000 clones, about 91% appearing once. The source was peripheral blood, collected on day 0 of MenACWY control vaccination. All receptors derive from an adult in good health.

V usage is TRBV19 and J usage is TRBJ1-1; 12 nucleotides line up with TRBD1. The germline V gene has CDR1 LNHDA and CDR2 SQIVND (reference sequence). The CDR3 has 14 residues. Trimming took 8 bases from V and 6 from J; bases not matched to a gene: 7. The CDR3 spells CASSPGQGAAEAFF. The CDR3 DNA reads as TGTGCCAGTTCCCCGGGACAGGGGGCCGCTGAAGCTTTCTTT.

The rearrangement uses TRBV5-6 and TRBJ2-7; 7 bases align to TRBD2. Germline assignment: CDR1 SGHDT and CDR2 YYEEEE. The CDR3 spans 15 residues. V lost 4 bases to trimming and J lost 3 bases; unmatched junction nucleotides: 10. The CDR3 nucleotides are TGTGCCAGCAGCCTAGGGAGGGCCGGGAACTACGAGCAGTACTTC. Its translation: CASSLGRAGNYEQYF.

This clone was counted a few times. The V and J genes are TRBV15 and TRBJ2-1, with D uncertain. Germline V gives CDR1 LNHNV, CDR2 YYDKDF (reference sequence). This CDR3 region has 13 residues. V was cut by 9 bases and J by 6 bases, with 15 bases left in between. CDR3 residues: CATGYGHSNEQFF. CDR3 bases: TGTGCCACAGGGTATGGGCACTCCAATGAGCAGTTCTTC.

The genes are TRBV28 and TRBJ1-2; D unclear. Germline V CDR1 and CDR2: MDHEN, SYDVKM. Trimming cost V 6 bases and J 8 bases, with 10 bases left between them. The CDR3 has 11 residues. CDR3 sequence reads: CASSSSNGYTF. Written as DNA, the CDR3 is TGTGCCAGCAGCTCGTCAAACGGCTACACCTTC.

The genes are TRBV10-3 and TRBJ2-6; D is undetermined. CDR1 and CDR2 from the germline V gene are ENHRY and SYGVKD. This CDR3 has 17 residues. V gave up 4 bases and J gave up 2 bases, with 15 bases separating them. CDR3 residues: CAISGKDPGPGANVLTF. CDR3 DNA: TGTGCCATCAGTGGAAAGGATCCTGGGCCTGGGGCCAACGTCCTGACTTTC.

J is TRBJ2-2 and V is TRBV4-1; possibly TRBD2 for D (6 bases). The length of the CDR3 is 17 residues. Between the trimmed V and J ends, which lost 3 bases and 0 bases, there was a span of 14 bases. The V gene's germline CDR1 is MGHRA and CDR2 YSYEKL. CDR3 amino acids: CASSHPLAHSNTGELFF. CDR3 bases: TGCGCCAGCAGCCACCCACTAGCCCACTCGAACACCGGGGAGCTGTTTTTT.

The table lists this clone with a count of one. The limits of the CDR3 on the DNA are not certain, so only TCRdb's listed CDR3 is given. V gene TRBV9 combines with J gene TRBJ1-5. The CDR3 is 17 amino acids long, termini counted. Per germline, CDR1 SGDLS and CDR2 YYNGEE. CDR3 loop: CASSVGPGLRENQPQHF.

The CDR3 here is CASRTTVLVSGNTIYF. Here the CDR3 DNA reads TGTGCCAGCAGAACGACAGTGTTGGTCTCTGGAAACACCATATATTTT. This chain uses TRBV28 with TRBJ1-3; D perhaps matches TRBD1 (5 bases). Trimming removed 6 bases from V and 0 bases from J, with 15 bases in between. CDR3 length: 16 residues. From germline, CDR1 is MDHEN and CDR2 SYDVKM. Based on the CDR3 plus reference TRBV28 and TRBJ1-3, the full variable domain is DVKVTQSSRYLVKRTGEKVFLECVQDMDHENMFWYRQDPGLGLRLIYFSYDVKMKEKGDIPEGYSVSREKKERFSLILESASTNQTSMYLCASRTTVLVSGNTIYFGEGSWLTVV.

The gene calls are TRBV7-2 and TRBJ1-1; D unresolved. The CDR3 sequence is 14 residues long. V lost 2 bases, J lost 1 base, and 8 bases lay in between. CDR1 and CDR2 from the germline V gene are SGHTA and FQGNSA. The CDR3, as DNA: TGTGCCAGCAGCTTATCTCGTGCGAACACTGAAGCTTTCTTT. It encodes CASSLSRANTEAFF. Looking up the rest from reference TRBV7-2 and TRBJ1-1 gives the full variable domain: GAGVSQSPSNKVTEKGKDVELRCDPISGHTALYWYRQSLGQGLEFLIYFQGNSAPDKSGLPSDRFSAERTGGSVSTLTIQRTQQEDSAVYLCASSLSRANTEAFFGQGTRLTVV.

This clone was seen a single time. The genes are TRBV6-6 and TRBJ2-3; TRBD2 matches at 9 bases. Germline V lookup: CDR1 MNHNY, CDR2 SVGAGI (reference sequence). CDR3 size: 15 residues. The V gene end was trimmed by 8 bases and the J gene end by 3 bases; junction bases not matched to a gene: 9. In DNA form, the CDR3 reads TGTGCCAGCCGTGATAGCGGGAGTTGGACAGATACGCAGTATTTT. Its protein is CASRDSGSWTDTQYF.